These 18 T cell receptor beta chains came from one sample sequenced in a study of T cells after yellow fever vaccination. TCRdb re-called the 5' RACE reads through MiXCR, storing one row per CDR3 protein. The table records around 400,000 distinct CDR3 sequences, about 9.9% of them present only once. The material sequenced was PBMCs, taken on the day of the first yellow fever vaccination. The receptors derive from a man in his late teens or twenties who received the YFV17D yellow fever vaccine.

This clonotype was seen only a few times. The chain couples TRBV12-5 to TRBJ1-5; the D gene is possibly TRBD1 (5 bases). Trimming pared 7 bases from V and 0 bases from J, leaving 10 bases between. This CDR3 region has 14 residues. CDR1 and CDR2 (germline): LGHNT, FRNRAP. This chain's CDR3 is CASARGSSNQPQHF. CDR3 in DNA: TGTGCTAGTGCCCGGGGGAGTAGCAATCAGCCCCAGCATTTT.

The chain couples TRBV12-3 or TRBV12-4 to TRBJ2-7; tentatively, D is TRBD1 (5 bases). CDR3 length: 14 residues. V lost 0 bases, J lost 6 bases, and 12 bases lay in between. The CDR3 nucleotides read TGTGCCAGCAGTTTAGCGCACAGGCCAGGCGAGCAGTACTTC. Protein sequence: CASSLAHRPGEQYF.

This clonotype was recorded at least ten times. The V and J genes are TRBV3-1 and TRBJ2-3; TRBD2 is a possible D gene (5 bases). This CDR3 spans 15 amino acids. V was pared by 1 base and J by 0 bases, with 8 bases between. CDR1 and CDR2 from the germline V gene are LGHDT and YNNKEL (reference sequence). The CDR3 region has the DNA TGTGCCAGCAGCCAAGCCAGCGGTAGCACAGATACGCAGTATTTT. Amino acid sequence: CASSQASGSTDTQYF.

This clonotype was observed a few times. The junction departs from the called germline gene at one end, perhaps through a read error. The gene calls are TRBV4-3 and TRBJ2-3; a weak D match, TRBD2 (6 bases). The CDR3 spans 16 residues. Germline V CDR1 and CDR2: LGHNA, YSLEER. CDR3 region: CASSQVTGRPTDPQYF. CDR3 nucleotides: TGCGCCAGCAGCCAAGTCACGGGGAGGCCCACAGATCCGCAGTATTTT.

The chain employs TRBV20-1 and TRBJ2-7, with D possibly TRBD2 on 5 matching bases. The V gene's germline CDR1 is DFQATT and CDR2 SNEGSKA (reference sequence). Trimming took 6 bases from V and 0 from J, leaving 15 bases between them. This CDR3 spans 14 amino acids. CDR3 loop: CSAKRGKSSYEQYF. CDR3 bases: TGCAGTGCAAAACGGGGAAAGAGCTCCTACGAGCAGTACTTC.

The CDR3 sequence: CASSQEAVGRWYEQYF. The DNA for the CDR3 is TGCGCCAGCAGCCAAGAAGCGGTAGGGAGGTGGTACGAGCAGTACTTC. The chain has TRBV4-3 and TRBJ2-7; D may be TRBD2 (6 bases). The germline gives CDR1 LGHNA, CDR2 YSLEER. Between the trimmed V and J ends, which lost 0 bases and 4 bases, there was a span of 16 bases. The CDR3 sequence is 16 residues long.

In DNA form, the CDR3 reads TGCGCCAGCAGCATAAGTGCCGCTAATGAAAAACTGTTTTTT. Its translation: CASSISAANEKLFF. This rearrangement joins TRBV5-1 to TRBJ1-4; D unclear. With 4 bases removed from V and 3 bases from J, the gap between germline ends came to 10 bases. Germline V gene data show CDR1 as SGHRS and CDR2 as YFSETQ. This CDR3 has 14 amino acids.

The chain has TRBV18 and TRBJ2-7; weak D call: TRBD2 (5 bases). Germline V gene sequence: CDR1 KGHSH, CDR2 LQKENI. V was trimmed by 4 bases and J by 3 bases, leaving 13 bases between them. The CDR3 has 14 residues. This chain's CDR3 is CASSLNGLFYEQYF. Here the CDR3 DNA reads TGTGCCAGCTCACTGAACGGACTTTTCTACGAGCAGTACTTC.

The chain couples TRBV30 to TRBJ2-7; D is undetermined. Germline V gene data show CDR1 as GTSNPN and CDR2 as SVGIG (reference sequence). This CDR3 contains 13 residues. Trimming left V 0 bases short and J 2 bases short, with 8 bases between. CDR3 sequence reads: CAWSVGRPYEQYF. The CDR3 nucleotides are TGTGCCTGGAGTGTGGGCCGTCCCTACGAGCAGTACTTC. Supplemented by reference TRBV30 and TRBJ2-7, the full variable domain reads SQTIHQWPATLVQPVGSPLSLECTVEGTSNPNLYWYRQAAGRGLQLLFYSVGIGQISSEVPQNLSASRPQDRQFILSSKKLLLSDSGFYLCAWSVGRPYEQYFGPGTRLTVT.

This clonotype was picked up a small number of times. CDR3 protein: CATTPPDRSSGELFF. The CDR3 DNA sequence: TGTGCCACCACCCCCCCGGACAGGTCATCCGGGGAGCTGTTTTTT. This chain uses TRBV12-3 or TRBV12-4 with TRBJ2-2; 7 bases are shared with TRBD1. The trim removed 10 bases at V and 6 bases at J, leaving 14 bases unmatched. CDR3 size: 15 residues.

The CDR3 nucleotides read TGTGCCACCAGCCAGTGGAATGAGCAGTTCTTC. Translating gives CATSQWNEQFF. The rearrangement links TRBV24-1 to TRBJ2-1; D is ambiguous. This CDR3 has 11 residues. V was clipped by 7 bases and J by 7 bases, with 7 bases between them. CDR1 and CDR2 (germline): KGHDR, SFDVKD.

V usage is TRBV20-1 and J usage is TRBJ1-4; the match to TRBD1 covers 11 bases. This CDR3 has 14 residues. The germline V gene has CDR1 DFQATT and CDR2 SNEGSKA (reference sequence). Trimming cost V 4 bases and J 5 bases; bases outside gene matches: 3. CDR3 sequence: CSANRDRGNEKLFF. CDR3 DNA sequence: TGCAGTGCTAACCGGGACAGGGGGAATGAAAAACTGTTTTTT.

Only a few counts were recorded for this clonotype. CDR3 DNA sequence: TGTGCCAGCAGCCCGGGGGGCGGGGGGGCCGCAGATACGCAGTATTTT. Its translation is CASSPGGGGAADTQYF. The rearrangement links TRBV11-2 to TRBJ2-3, with 9 bases matching TRBD2. Unmatched junction bases numbered 10, after V lost 5 bases and J lost 4 bases. The length of the CDR3 is 16 residues. CDR1 and CDR2 from the germline V gene are SGHAT and FQNNGV.

This clonotype showed up just a few times. This chain uses TRBV7-2 with TRBJ2-7; no firm D call. This CDR3 has 12 amino acids. The germline gives CDR1 SGHTA, CDR2 FQGNSA. Trimming stripped 3 bases from V and 2 bases from J, with 5 bases between. In DNA form, the CDR3 reads TGTGCCAGCAGCTTCGACCCCTACGAGCAGTACTTC. The encoded protein is CASSFDPYEQYF.

This sequence joins TRBV30 and TRBJ2-7; D is unresolved. Germline CDR1 is GTSNPN and CDR2 is SVGIG (reference sequence). Trimming took off 0 bases at V and 6 bases at J, with 12 bases between the two ends. The CDR3 runs 13 residues. CDR3 coding DNA: TGTGCCTGGAGTGTTTTGGGATCAGGCGAGCAGTACTTC. Encoded protein: CAWSVLGSGEQYF.

This clonotype has only a few counts. This chain connects TRBV29-1 to TRBJ1-2; 7 bases line up with TRBD1. Germline V CDR1 and CDR2: SQVTM, ANQGSEA. The CDR3 totals 14 residues. The junction had 8 bases not matched to a gene; V was cut back by 6 bases and J by 1 base. The CDR3, as DNA: TGCAGCGTCGCCCCCCGACAGGGTAACTATGGCTACACCTTC. Amino acids: CSVAPRQGNYGYTF. Looking up the rest from reference TRBV29-1 and TRBJ1-2 gives the full variable domain: SAVISQKPSRDICQRGTSLTIQCQVDSQVTMMFWYRQQPGQSLTLIATANQGSEATYESGFVIDKFPISRPNLTFSTLTVSNMSPEDSSIYLCSVAPRQGNYGYTFGSGTRLTVV.

V is TRBV28 and J is TRBJ1-2, with TRBD1 matching over 7 bases. The CDR3 extends over 14 amino acids. Germline CDR1 reads MDHEN; CDR2 reads SYDVKM. Losses at the gene ends were 6 bases for V and 3 bases for J; bases not matched to a gene: 7. The CDR3 spells CASRLYTGDYGYTF. The DNA of the CDR3 is TGTGCCAGCAGACTATATACAGGGGACTATGGCTACACCTTC.

The chain combines TRBV20-1 with TRBJ2-3, with D perhaps matching TRBD2 (6 bases). The CDR3 runs 14 residues. Germline CDR1 DFQATT, CDR2 SNEGSKA (reference sequence). Trimming shortened V by 5 bases and J by 3 bases, and 15 bases separated the two germline ends. CDR3 nucleotides: TGCAGTGCTCGGAGCCGGGGGAGGACAGATACGCAGTATTTT. Translated, it gives CSARSRGRTDTQYF.